A selection of T cell receptor beta chains follows, all from one sample in a study of blood T cell repertoires in COVID-19. TCRdb keeps only in-frame clones here, not all; method: immunoSEQ multiplex PCR. Among about 210,000 clones listed, 81% were seen once. Material for sequencing was PBMCs or T cells enriched from blood (not recorded which). These receptors were taken from a woman in her fifties or sixties with acute COVID-19. Each CDR3 is given without its conserved first and last residue.

V gene	J gene	CDR3 protein
TRBV28	TRBJ1-1	ASRETGMRTEAF
TRBV6-6	TRBJ2-7	ASSYSAGHSYEQY
TRBV7-2	TRBJ2-1	ASSFQRGGHYEQF
TRBV6-5	TRBJ1-6	ASSRTGGMNSPLH
TRBV6-5	TRBJ1-2	ASREGQGGNYGYT
TRBV3-1/TRBV3-2	TRBJ2-2	ASSQRGRTGATGELF
TRBV12-3/TRBV12-4	TRBJ1-1	ANIEFSGTEAF
TRBV18	TRBJ2-1	ASSPGTGGGNEQF
TRBV5-6	TRBJ2-1	ASSRGGIADNEQF
TRBV11-2	TRBJ2-7	ASSLVGTSGNSYEQY
TRBV15	TRBJ1-1	ATSRGAMRENTEAF
TRBV28	TRBJ1-5	ASSTQRGGQPQH
TRBV7-2	TRBJ2-3	ASSLVDLGTGGTDTQY
TRBV11-3	TRBJ2-7	ASSLEVYGTGSYTYEQY
TRBV24-1	TRBJ1-2	ATSVSGQYGYT
TRBV5-1	TRBJ1-4	ASAGQGPLNEKLF
TRBV20-1	TRBJ2-7	SASKASGGYEQY
TRBV11-3	TRBJ1-2	ASSASTGVWGYT
TRBV4-3	TRBJ2-7	ASSQAVSYEQY
TRBV3-1/TRBV3-2	TRBJ2-2	ASSQRRGQKGIPGELF
TRBV9	TRBJ2-1	ASSLGTTYNEQF
TRBV6-2/TRBV6-3	TRBJ2-7	ASSPPYRGTSYEQY
TRBV5-1	TRBJ2-5	ASTLGLAGLLETQY
TRBV18	TRBJ2-3	ASSPMQAGADTQY
TRBV7-9	TRBJ1-2	ASRDVQGWISPYGYT
TRBV5-1	TRBJ2-5	ASSLAQQETQY
TRBV6-5	TRBJ1-1	ASAVSGSTEAF
TRBV7-7	TRBJ2-5	ASSFQYQETQY
TRBV6-5	TRBJ1-2	ASSLTGTAASYT
TRBV28	TRBJ1-6	ASRPSAGGSPLH
TRBV11-1	TRBJ2-7	ASSLTRYYEQY
TRBV6-2/TRBV6-3	TRBJ2-1	ASSPWTGSNEQF
TRBV19	TRBJ2-1	ASSILLGLAPYNEQF